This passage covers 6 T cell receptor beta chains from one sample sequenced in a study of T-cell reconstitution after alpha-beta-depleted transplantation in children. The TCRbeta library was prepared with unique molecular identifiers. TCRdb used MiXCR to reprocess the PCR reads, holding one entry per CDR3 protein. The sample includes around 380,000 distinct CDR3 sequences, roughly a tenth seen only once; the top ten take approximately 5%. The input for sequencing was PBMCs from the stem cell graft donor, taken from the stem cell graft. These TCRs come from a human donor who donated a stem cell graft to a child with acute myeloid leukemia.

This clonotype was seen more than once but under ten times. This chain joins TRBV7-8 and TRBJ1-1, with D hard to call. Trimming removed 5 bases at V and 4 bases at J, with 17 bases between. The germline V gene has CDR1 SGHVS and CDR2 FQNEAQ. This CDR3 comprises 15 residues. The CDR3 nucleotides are TGTGCCAGCAGCCAAATTGTTCGGGCGGCCACTGAAGCTTTCTTT. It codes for CASSQIVRAATEAFF.

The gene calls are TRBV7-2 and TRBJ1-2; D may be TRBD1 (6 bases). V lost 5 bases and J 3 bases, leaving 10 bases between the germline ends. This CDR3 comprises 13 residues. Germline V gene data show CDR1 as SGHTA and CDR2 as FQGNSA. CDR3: CASSPRGHYGYTF. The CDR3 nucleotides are TGTGCCAGCAGCCCGCGGGGGCACTATGGCTACACCTTC.

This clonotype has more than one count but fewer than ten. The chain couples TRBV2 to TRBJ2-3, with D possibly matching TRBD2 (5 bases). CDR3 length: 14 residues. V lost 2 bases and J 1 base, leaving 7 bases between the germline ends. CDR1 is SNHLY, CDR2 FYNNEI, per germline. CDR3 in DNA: TGTGCCAGCAGTGAACAGGAGGGCACAGATACGCAGTATTTT. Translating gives CASSEQEGTDTQYF.

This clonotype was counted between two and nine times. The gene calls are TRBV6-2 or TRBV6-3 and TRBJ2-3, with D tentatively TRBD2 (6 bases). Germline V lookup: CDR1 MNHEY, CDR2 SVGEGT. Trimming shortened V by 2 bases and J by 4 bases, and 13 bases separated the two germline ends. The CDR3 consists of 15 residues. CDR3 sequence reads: CASSYDGSLADTQYF. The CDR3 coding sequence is TGTGCCAGCAGTTACGACGGGAGTCTCGCAGATACGCAGTATTTT.

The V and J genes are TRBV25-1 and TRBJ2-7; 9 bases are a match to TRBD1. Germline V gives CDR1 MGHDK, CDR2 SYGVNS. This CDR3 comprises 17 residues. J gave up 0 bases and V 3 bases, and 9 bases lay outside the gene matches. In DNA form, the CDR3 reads TGTGCCAGCAGTGAGGGGACAGGGAAACTGGGCTCCTACGAGCAGTACTTC. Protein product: CASSEGTGKLGSYEQYF.

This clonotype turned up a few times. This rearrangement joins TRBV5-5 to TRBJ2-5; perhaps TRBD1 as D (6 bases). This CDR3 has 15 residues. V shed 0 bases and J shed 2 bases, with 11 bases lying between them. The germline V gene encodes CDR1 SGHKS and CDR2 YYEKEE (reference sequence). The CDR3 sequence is CASSLGVRGQETQYF. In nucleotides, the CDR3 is TGTGCCAGCAGCTTGGGGGTCAGGGGACAAGAGACCCAGTACTTC.